Reported below is one TCR beta chain. Antigen: not known. Treatment specified: roughly 20 received Ad26.COV2.S at low or high dose, single or two shots; about 5 received placebo; per-sample allocation not given. Samples analyzed were those drawn on day 63 after the first vaccine or placebo injection. The record originates from a study of Ad26.COV2.S vaccination and SARS-CoV-2 variants. Findings and limits, study-wide: People who got the vaccine or the placebo had similar non-spike TCR breadth.

TCRdb's table, derived via immunoSEQ multiplex PCR, lists solely in-frame clones and lacks some. The sample contains about 370,000 clones, approximately 91% of which appear only once. Germline lookup yields CDR1 LGHDT and CDR2 YNNKEL (reference sequence). V was pared by 4 bases and J by 6 bases, with 18 bases between. The CDR3 has 15 residues. This chain joins TRBV3-1 (or the pseudogene TRBV3-2) and TRBJ1-2; D gene unclear. The specimen was peripheral blood, collected in a trial of Ad26.COV2.S vaccine versus placebo. This clonotype was sampled from a person between 18 and 65 years old who received the Ad26.COV2.S COVID-19 vaccine or a placebo. CDR3 sequence (DNA): TGTGCCAGCAGCCGGGGAGAGGGCGTCGGGGATGGCTACACCTTC. Translation gives CASSRGEGVGDGYTF.